Presented here are 10 T cell receptor beta chains from one specimen sequenced in a study of T cell clonality in common variable immunodeficiency. General study results and limits: Reportedly, TCR beta sequences from common variable immunodeficiency showed fewer deletions and N-nucleotide insertions.

Here immunoSEQ multiplex PCR was the method, and the copy in TCRdb shows in-frame clones only, minus some. The sample has more than 8,000 clones, none seen only once. No antigen has been assigned to these receptors. The specimen was peripheral blood mononuclear cells. Receptors originate from a human donor with common variable immunodeficiency.

This clone occurred many times. The read ends 3 residues shy of where the CDR3 ends; the end is completed using the germline J gene. The rearrangement uses TRBV5-1 and TRBJ2-5; 12 bases match TRBD2. Trimming took 4 bases from V and 5 from J; bases not matched to a gene: 6. This CDR3 spans 15 amino acids. The V gene's germline CDR1 is SGHRS and CDR2 YFSETQ. CDR3 protein: CASSPRTSGMETQYF. CDR3 bases read: TGCGCCAGCAGCCCCCGGACTAGCGGGATGGAGACC.

This clone has only a few counts. This may be a read error, as it is one base from a much larger clone. Read sequence stops 3 residues before the CDR3 end, and the germline J gene provides the missing end. The chain links TRBV5-1 to TRBJ2-5, with TRBD1 as a possible D gene (5 bases). The V and J ends lost 4 bases and 0 bases respectively, with 25 bases between them. The CDR3 is 19 amino acids. CDR1 and CDR2 (germline): SGHRS, YFSETQ. The CDR3 DNA, read in part, is TGCGCCAGCAGCCCTCGGGTGACAGAACATGACTGGTACCAAGAGACC. Residues: CASSPRVTEHDWYQET. The whole CDR3 reads CASSPRVTEHDWYQETQYF.

This clone was recorded at least ten times. The observed sequence ends 3 residues before the CDR3 terminus, with the missing tail filled in from the germline J gene. The rearrangement joins TRBV28 to TRBJ2-7; D possibly corresponds to TRBD1 (5 bases). The germline V and J ends were trimmed by 5 bases and 0 bases, with 14 bases remaining between them. This CDR3 is built from 15 residues. CDR1 and CDR2 (germline): MDHEN, SYDVKM. The CDR3 reads CASSRQGPSSYEQYF. The CDR3 DNA, read in part, is TGTGCCAGCAGTCGTCAGGGCCCTAGCTCCTACGAG.

This clone was seen ten or more times. The read terminates 3 residues before the CDR3 end, so the remaining end is supplied by the germline J gene. This chain joins TRBV19 and TRBJ1-4; TRBD1 matches at 8 bases. The ends lost 6 bases at V and 6 bases at J; junction bases unmatched: 9. CDR1 is LNHDA, CDR2 SQIVND, per germline (reference sequence). The CDR3 has 15 residues. Partial CDR3 DNA: TGTGCCAGTAGGATCAGGACAGGGAACGATGAAAAA. Amino acid sequence: CASRIRTGNDEK. The entire CDR3 protein reads CASRIRTGNDEKLFF. Drawing the rest from reference TRBV19 and TRBJ1-4, the complete variable domain is DGGITQSPKYLFRKEGQNVTLSCEQNLNHDAMYWYRQDPGQGLRLIYYSQIVNDFQKGDIAEGYSVSREKKESFPLTVTSAQKNPTAFYLCASRIRTGNDEKLFFGSGTQLSVL.

The sample holds many counts of this clone. The read terminates 3 residues ahead of where the CDR3 ends, so the germline J gene completes it. The chain is built from TRBV20-1 and TRBJ2-2; 9 bases match TRBD2. With 6 bases clipped from V and 4 bases from J, the junction kept 6 bases outside the gene matches. Per germline, CDR1 DFQATT and CDR2 SNEGSKA (reference sequence). The CDR3 has 14 amino acids. The covered CDR3 bases are TGCAGTGCCCCCGGACTAGCGATCACCGGGGAG. This codes for CSAPGLAITGE. The entire CDR3 sequence reads CSAPGLAITGELFF.

At least ten counts were recorded for this clone. With the read ending 3 residues before the CDR3 end, the germline J gene is used to fill in that end. The rearrangement links TRBV30 to TRBJ1-5, with no clear D. The CDR3 runs 13 residues. V lost 3 bases and J lost 4, with 10 bases in between. CDR1 is GTSNPN and CDR2 is SVGIG in the germline V gene (reference sequence). The CDR3 bases that were read are TGTGCCTGGAGCAGGACTCAAAATCAGCCC. It translates to CAWSRTQNQP. The entire CDR3 sequence reads CAWSRTQNQPQHF.

The sample holds many counts of this clone. The CDR3 goes on 3 residues after the read ends, and that part is filled in from the germline J gene. The gene calls are TRBV2 and TRBJ2-2, with 8 bases aligning to TRBD2. The CDR3 contains 15 residues. CDR1 and CDR2 from the germline V gene are SNHLY and FYNNEI. J gave up 4 bases and V 6 bases, and 7 bases lay outside the gene matches. The CDR3 reads CASREAGGPTGELFF. CDR3 DNA, as far as it was read: TGTGCCAGCAGGGAGGCGGGGGGCCCCACCGGGGAG.

This clone has a count of ten or more. Sequencing ends 3 residues short of the CDR3 end; the germline J gene provides the rest. This chain connects TRBV6-1 to TRBJ2-2; 7 bases map to TRBD1. Germline trimming cut 4 bases from V and 4 bases from J; bases unmatched to any gene: 9. Germline V gene data show CDR1 as MNHNS and CDR2 as SASEGT. The CDR3 is 16 residues long. CDR3 residues: CASSANRGVPTGELFF. The DNA read from the CDR3 is TGTGCCAGCAGTGCTAACAGGGGTGTCCCCACCGGGGAG.

This clone was detected ten times or more. The read stops 3 residues short of the end of the CDR3; the missing end is completed from the germline J gene. This sequence joins TRBV29-1 and TRBJ2-3; D is unresolved. Germline lookup yields CDR1 SQVTM and CDR2 ANQGSEA. V lost 6 bases and J lost 5, with 12 bases in between. The CDR3 length is 12 residues. CDR3 residues: CSVGGLGDTQYF. Incomplete CDR3 DNA: TGCAGCGTCGGTGGGCTGGGAGATACG.

This clone was picked up many times. The read ends 3 residues shy of where the CDR3 ends; the end is completed using the germline J gene. V usage is TRBV2 and J usage is TRBJ2-3, with 11 bases that match TRBD2. Looked up from germline, CDR1 is SNHLY and CDR2 is FYNNEI. This CDR3 comprises 16 residues. Unmatched junction bases numbered 5, after V lost 6 bases and J lost 0 bases. The CDR3 bases that were read are TGTGCCAGCAGGCCCCTAGCGGGAGGAAGCACAGATACG. Amino acid sequence: CASRPLAGGSTDT. The entire CDR3 is CASRPLAGGSTDTQYF.